This T cell receptor (beta chain) comes out of a study of OX40 agonist ivuxolimab in advanced cancers. Background on the whole study: Ivuxolimab, which targeted the costimulatory receptor OX40 (CD134), was an agonistic, fully human IgG2 monoclonal antibody. The point of sequencing TCRbeta in the periphery was to test whether ivuxolimab changed TCR sequence diversity and drove clonal T-cell expansion. Patients were allowed to have had prior anti-PD-1, anti-PD-L1 or anti-CTLA-4 therapy, and approximately 40% of the dose-escalation patients had previously received checkpoint inhibitors. Of the approximately 50 dose-escalation patients, hepatocellular carcinoma was present in around 19, melanoma in roughly 15, renal cell carcinoma in 9 and head and neck cancer in 9. The paper reports the monotherapy dose-escalation portion (N of about 54 patients) of the phase I ivuxolimab trial. Intravenous ivuxolimab was administered to patients every 2 weeks at six dose levels: 0.01, 0.1, 0.3, 1.5, 3 and 10 mg/kg. The dose-escalation cohort was approximately 83% male with a mean age of about 60 years, ranging from roughly 23 to 90. Partial responses were achieved by three dose-escalation patients, of whom one had hepatocellular carcinoma and two had cutaneous melanoma.

Here is what the overall study found, with its caveats: In the 0.1-3.0 mg/kg groups, partial responders were among the patients with the lowest normalized peripheral clonal expansion, particularly in CD8+ T cells. After ivuxolimab, expanded clones were on average more numerous among CD8+ T cells than among CD4+ T cells. Which antigens the clonally expanded peripheral T cells were specific for was not determined. Low levels of normalized T-cell clonal expansion were also seen in some patients who did not respond. At doses from 0.1 to 3.0 mg/kg, clonal expansion was seen in both CD4+ and CD8+ blood T cells between baseline and week 6.

The trial excluded patients who had a history of autoimmune disease or were on systemic immunosuppression. Peripheral blood for TCR sequencing was drawn from every dose cohort at baseline, at cycle 4 day 1 and at cycle 7 day 1. Samples came from an open-label, multicenter, first-in-human phase I dose-escalation trial of ivuxolimab. Adults with locally advanced or metastatic melanoma, renal cell, hepatocellular, or head and neck squamous cell carcinoma were enrolled in the trial. Before TCR sequencing, CD4+ T cells and CD8+ T cells from peripheral blood were sorted into separate populations. The CDR1 and CDR2 encoded by the germline V gene are SGHRS and YFSETQ. Clipping removes 0 bases from V and 2 bases from J, with 10 as the unmatched junction base count. The CDR3 covers 17 residues, taking in both the cysteine and the phenylalanine. The CDR3 DNA has 51 bases and is translated from base 1. Genomic DNA was isolated from the sorted cells so that the TCRbeta CDR3 region could be sequenced. The immunoSEQ Assay was used for sequencing of TCRbeta CDR3 regions. TCRdb retrieved this table from immuneACCESS and kept in-frame rearrangements only. Not all clones are present; in checked studies, unresolved V genes account for under half, and no reason is known for the remainder. For this sample there are 95,000 to 120,000 clones; approximately 90% appear just once. In total, the top ten clones hold approximately 0.63% of the sample.

About this clone itself: Its antigen remains unidentified. No quality values exist for individual bases; no much larger clone is one base distant.

The rearranged segments are TRBV5-1 and TRBJ2-7; 8 junctional bases match TRBD1. The origin of this receptor is an adult with an advanced solid tumor such as melanoma, head and neck, liver or kidney cancer. Here the sequenced sample was CD4+ or CD8+ T cells sorted from blood, taken in a trial of the OX40 agonist ivuxolimab. The encoded CDR3 is CASSLAPGGSEAYEQYF. The nucleotides are TGCGCCAGCAGCTTGGCGCCAGGGGGCTCTGAGGCCTACGAGCAGTACTTC.